The rows below give T cell receptor beta chains drawn from one sample of a study of regulatory T cells in long-lasting Graves disease. TCRdb reanalysed the multiplex PCR reads using MiXCR and keeps one entry per CDR3 protein. The sample includes approximately 270,000 distinct CDR3 sequences, around 19% of them seen just once. This sample was also put to use in a study of T cells in Graves' hyperthyroidism and ophthalmopathy.

The starting material was peripheral blood mononuclear cells (PBMCs), obtained at new diagnosis, from a patient treated with antithyroid drugs. Receptor source: a woman aged 30 to 39 with Graves disease. Each CDR3 is given with its conserved first and last residue.

>TRBV6-1
CASSMTGGYGYTF
>TRBV20-1
CSARDPALEAFF
>TRBV6-9
CASSYGQGFADTQYF
>TRBV11-2
CASSPPPFTDTQYF
>TRBV3-1
CASSQDMGTEETQYF
>TRBV6-1
CASSESDGSSYEQYF
>TRBV6-1
CASRAAWGGETQYF
>TRBV5-8
CASSLDPSSEQYF
>TRBV7-9
CASSPWGGDQPQHF
>TRBV25-1
CASLPAGPWETQYF
>TRBV20-1
CSARRVQGSGELFF
>TRBV29-1
CSVGQGAEQYF
>TRBV12-3/TRBV12-4
CASSGAGQPQHF
>TRBV18
CASSPNWEWNTEAFF
>TRBV18
CASSPPLTAGNTIYF
>TRBV27
CASSLWGTQGRYGYTF
>TRBV7-2
CASSSQLAGGRFF
>TRBV10-3
CAIRASGQDTYEQYF
>TRBV11-2
CASSPLGVGQGADNEQFF
>TRBV24-1
CATNEGLAVSNQPQHF
>TRBV7-6
CASSSGTSNEQYF
>TRBV3-1
CASSRQPGLANYQETQYF
>TRBV12-3/TRBV12-4
CATMDVSSGNTIYF
>TRBV11-2
CASSHTRQGWNTEAFF
>TRBV7-9
CASSGRQGIGNEQFF
>TRBV7-9
CASSLRQGGGEKLFF
>TRBV2
CASMWDRGAGNTIYF
>TRBV20-1
CSAMDRVSAFF
>TRBV5-6
CASSRRWGQAFF
>TRBV20-1
CSASDGFYEQYF
>TRBV9
CASSELPGRTTFTDTQYF
>TRBV19
CASSIGPKVTYEQYF
>TRBV6-1
CASSEITEKLFF
>TRBV7-9
CASSLSPRRPPEAFF
>TRBV20-1
CSASRDRVYNEQFF
>TRBV10-1
CASSAPRMSGAPNTGELFF
>TRBV18
CASSPSTDEQYF
>TRBV5-1
CASSLGQRTEAFF
>TRBV20-1
CSAPDRVGMNTEAFF
>TRBV20-1
CSAWSGGTDTQYF
>TRBV19
CASSIARGWMHEAFF
>TRBV7-8
CASSLGPGALHF
>TRBV27
CASSFERGNADTQYF
>TRBV6-1
CASRGQGYEQYF
>TRBV7-8
CASTPRGAKDEQYF
>TRBV7-9
CASSTGQGNADTQYF
>TRBV20-1
CSARVRGTYNEQFF
>TRBV5-5
CASSQRTGNTEVFF
>TRBV5-8
CASSTGTTSYSTDTQYF
>TRBV4-1
CASSQAGTPLQQYF
>TRBV20-1
CSATGGTSTYEQYF
>TRBV12-3/TRBV12-4
CASRVGNTIYF
>TRBV9
CASSVAQNTEAFF
>TRBV3-1
CASRGTGTGYGYTF
>TRBV5-1
CASSRDGWDTTEAFF
>TRBV6-1
CASSVSGGYGYTF
>TRBV7-9
CASSSMRTSNTEAFF